The sequence of this T cell receptor (beta chain) was determined in a study of OX40 agonist ivuxolimab in advanced cancers. Clones were read by immunoSEQ multiplex PCR, and TCRdb kept only the in-frame ones, dropping some. The sample has roughly 30,000 clones; roughly 79% are singletons. V lost 7 bases and J lost 9, with 22 bases in between. The CDR3 is 15 amino acids. The germline V gene has CDR1 LGHNA and CDR2 YNFKEQ. This clone was seen only once. The chain employs TRBV4-2 and TRBJ2-1; TRBD1 is a possible D gene (8 bases). This receptor was taken from an adult with an advanced solid tumor such as melanoma, head and neck, liver or kidney cancer. Sequenced material: CD4+ or CD8+ T cells sorted from blood, taken in a trial of the OX40 agonist ivuxolimab. This CDR3 reads CASTLDRTGRGEQFF. Here the CDR3 DNA reads TGTGCCAGCACCCTCGATAGGACAGGGAGGGGTGAGCAGTTCTTC.